These T cell receptor beta chains were read from a single sample in a study of T cells in narcolepsy. The protocol was immunoSEQ multiplex PCR, while the TCRdb copy is restricted to in-frame clones and leaves out a portion. The repertoire has about 37,000 clones, 65% to 85% of them found once; the top ten carry about 0.95%. Input material: memory (CD45RA-) CD4+ T cells from blood. These receptors all stem from a human donor in good health. CDR3s include the opening cysteine and the closing phenylalanine or tryptophan. The order of the fields is D gene, V gene, clone size, J gene, CDR3 protein, CDR3 DNA. D genes are given only for firm matches. Size tells how often a clone was seen (once, few, many) or the class of an expanded clone, and some rows leave it out.

NA	TRBV28	NA	TRBJ1-6	CASSPDGLPLHF	TGTGCCAGCAGTCCCGATGGGTTGCCCCTCCACTTT
NA	TRBV5-1	once	TRBJ2-7	CASSLPSGQTPTALNYEQYF	TGCGCCAGCAGCTTGCCCTCGGGACAAACCCCCACAGCCTTAAATTACGAGCAGTACTTC
NA	TRBV19	NA	TRBJ1-5	CASSRGRGQPQHF	TGTGCCAGTAGTAGGGGCAGGGGACAGCCCCAGCATTTT
NA	TRBV13	NA	TRBJ1-2	CASSSSTTAYGYTF	TGTGCCAGCAGCTCCTCGACGACCGCCTATGGCTACACCTTC
NA	TRBV2	few	TRBJ2-3	CASGGSTDTQYF	TGTGCCAGCGGAGGTAGCACAGATACGCAGTATTTT
NA	TRBV5-4	few	TRBJ1-6	CASSQSTVVGSPLHF	TGTGCCAGCAGCCAGTCGACGGTCGTTGGTTCACCCCTCCACTTT
NA	TRBV5-1	few	TRBJ1-4	CASSLVGGQGEKLFF	TGCGCCAGCAGCTTGGTCGGGGGGCAGGGCGAAAAACTGTTTTTT
NA	TRBV5-1	NA	TRBJ1-3	CASSLFTRGTSGNTIYF	TGCGCCAGCAGCTTGTTCACCAGGGGCACCTCTGGAAACACCATATATTTT
NA	TRBV7-7	NA	TRBJ2-3	CASSRTPSDTQYF	TGTGCCAGCAGCCGGACTCCCTCAGATACGCAGTATTTT
NA	TRBV7-2	few	TRBJ2-7	CASSLLRDIPYEQYF	TGTGCCAGCAGCTTATTGAGGGACATCCCCTACGAGCAGTACTTC
NA	TRBV9	NA	TRBJ1-2	CASSASLTERNGYTF	TGTGCCAGCAGCGCCTCCCTGACGGAAAGAAATGGCTACACCTTC
TRBD1	TRBV15	NA	TRBJ1-2	CATHAGQGAYGYTF	TGTGCCACCCACGCGGGACAGGGGGCTTATGGCTACACCTTC
NA	TRBV7-9	NA	TRBJ1-2	CASSSRASNYGYTF	TGTGCCAGCAGCTCCCGGGCGAGTAACTATGGCTACACCTTC
NA	TRBV18	few	TRBJ2-1	CASSPGDFIYNEQFF	TGTGCCAGCTCTCCGGGGGACTTTATATACAATGAGCAGTTCTTC
NA	TRBV7-2	NA	TRBJ2-3	CASSPAAPRGTDTQYF	TGTGCCAGCAGCCCCGCGGCGCCCCGGGGCACAGATACGCAGTATTTT
TRBD2	TRBV4-2	NA	TRBJ2-5	CASSQARTSGETQYF	TGTGCCAGCAGCCAGGCCCGGACTAGCGGAGAGACCCAGTACTTC
NA	TRBV27	NA	TRBJ2-7	CASSPRVSYEQYF	TGTGCCAGCAGTCCTAGGGTGAGCTACGAGCAGTACTTC
TRBD1	TRBV6-6	NA	TRBJ1-6	CASSFGQALNSPLHF	TGTGCCAGCAGTTTCGGACAGGCACTAAATTCACCCCTCCACTTT
NA	TRBV7-2	NA	TRBJ2-2	CASSLGGHPGLGELFF	TGTGCCAGCAGCTTAGGGGGCCACCCGGGGCTCGGGGAGCTGTTTTTT
NA	TRBV6-5	NA	TRBJ2-5	CASSYGGYRTQYF	TGTGCCAGCAGTTACGGGGGCTACCGGACCCAGTACTTC
NA	TRBV7-8	NA	TRBJ2-7	CASSLEYEQYF	TGTGCCAGCAGCTTAGAATACGAGCAGTACTTC
NA	TRBV4-3	NA	TRBJ1-6	CASRLNFGSYNSPLHF	TGCGCCAGCAGGCTTAACTTTGGGTCCTATAATTCACCCCTCCACTTT
NA	TRBV14	few	TRBJ1-6	CASSSGRTYNSPLHF	TGTGCCAGCAGCTCGGGACGGACCTATAATTCACCCCTCCACTTT
TRBD1	TRBV5-5	NA	TRBJ2-7	CASSFSVATGLPSYEQYF	TGTGCCAGCAGCTTTTCCGTTGCGACAGGGCTACCCTCCTACGAGCAGTACTTC
NA	TRBV11-3	NA	TRBJ2-3	CASSLGGKGDTQYF	TGTGCCAGCAGCTTAGGGGGGAAGGGCGATACGCAGTATTTT
NA	TRBV11-3	NA	TRBJ1-2	CASSLGHSLGYYGYTF	TGTGCCAGCAGCTTAGGACATTCCCTCGGCTACTATGGCTACACCTTC
TRBD1	TRBV19	few	TRBJ2-4	CASSIRGAKNIQYF	TGTGCCAGTAGTATCAGGGGGGCCAAAAACATTCAGTACTTC
NA	TRBV5-1	NA	TRBJ2-2	CASSLAPGETGELFF	TGCGCCAGCAGCTTGGCCCCTGGGGAAACCGGGGAGCTGTTTTTT
TRBD2	TRBV4-2	NA	TRBJ2-2	CASSQLAGDTGELFF	TGTGCCAGCAGCCAACTAGCGGGAGACACCGGGGAGCTGTTTTTT
NA	TRBV19	NA	TRBJ1-5	CASSILQGFNSNQPQHF	TGTGCCAGTAGTATTCTGCAGGGATTTAATAGCAATCAGCCCCAGCATTTT
NA	TRBV7-8	NA	TRBJ1-5	CASSLQGGSNQPQHF	TGTGCCAGCAGTTTACAGGGTGGTAGCAATCAGCCCCAGCATTTT
NA	TRBV29-1	NA	TRBJ1-1	CSVGARRGSTEAFF	TGCAGCGTTGGGGCGAGGCGGGGGAGCACTGAAGCTTTCTTT
NA	TRBV30	NA	TRBJ2-5	CAWRPVQETQYF	TGTGCCTGGAGACCGGTACAAGAGACCCAGTACTTC
TRBD2	TRBV4-1	NA	TRBJ2-7	CASSPRRPSAGGYEQYF	TGCGCCAGCAGCCCCCGGAGGCCCTCGGCGGGGGGCTACGAGCAGTACTTC
NA	TRBV10-1	NA	TRBJ2-6	CASSCYRIAQSRANVLTF	TGCGCCAGCAGTTGTTACAGGATCGCACAAAGTCGGGCCAACGTCCTGACTTTC
TRBD2	TRBV28	NA	TRBJ2-5	CACSLAGGTYQETQYF	TGTGCCTGTAGCCTAGCGGGAGGAACGTACCAAGAGACCCAGTACTTC
NA	TRBV21-1	NA	TRBJ1-6	CATKGQYNSPLHF	TGTGCCACTAAGGGACAGTATAATTCACCCCTCCACTTT
NA	TRBV6-5	NA	TRBJ1-6	CATRELRGYNSPLHF	TGTGCCACTAGAGAACTAAGGGGATATAATTCACCCCTCCACTTT
NA	TRBV7-2	NA	TRBJ2-2	CASSFSGANTGELFF	TGTGCCAGCAGCTTTTCTGGGGCGAACACCGGGGAGCTGTTTTTT
NA	TRBV7-2	once	TRBJ2-4	CASSLAPTLAKNIQYF	TGTGCCAGCAGCTTAGCGCCCACTCTAGCCAAAAACATTCAGTACTTC
NA	TRBV7-2	NA	TRBJ2-1	CASSLDLAGGSEQFF	TGTGCCAGCAGCTTAGACCTAGCAGGCGGAAGTGAGCAGTTCTTC
NA	TRBV6-5	NA	TRBJ2-7	CASRRDSYEQYF	TGTGCCAGCCGGCGGGACTCCTACGAGCAGTACTTC
NA	TRBV19	NA	TRBJ2-1	CASSAGQSSYNEQFF	TGTGCCAGTAGTGCCGGACAGAGCTCCTACAATGAGCAGTTCTTC
NA	TRBV10-3	NA	TRBJ2-5	CAIRSTAMETQYF	TGTGCCATCAGGTCGACTGCTATGGAGACCCAGTACTTC
NA	TRBV7-9	once	TRBJ1-1	CASSLLPRGSTEAFF	TGTGCCAGCAGCTTACTTCCCAGGGGAAGTACTGAAGCTTTCTTT
NA	TRBV10-3	NA	TRBJ2-3	CAISESGGTDTQYF	TGTGCCATCAGTGAGTCAGGGGGGACAGATACGCAGTATTTT
TRBD1	TRBV5-6	NA	TRBJ2-1	CASSPGTGSSYNEQFF	TGTGCCAGCAGCCCCGGGACAGGTAGCTCCTACAATGAGCAGTTCTTC
NA	TRBV19	NA	TRBJ2-6	CASSMLSGANVLTF	TGTGCCAGTAGTATGCTCTCTGGGGCCAACGTCCTGACTTTC
TRBD2	TRBV5-1	once	TRBJ2-3	CASSLGSGGGDTQYF	TGCGCCAGCAGCTTGGGTAGCGGGGGAGGAGATACGCAGTATTTT
NA	TRBV18	few	TRBJ1-6	CASSPTVGSPLHF	TGTGCCAGCTCACCAACAGTAGGTTCACCCCTCCACTTT